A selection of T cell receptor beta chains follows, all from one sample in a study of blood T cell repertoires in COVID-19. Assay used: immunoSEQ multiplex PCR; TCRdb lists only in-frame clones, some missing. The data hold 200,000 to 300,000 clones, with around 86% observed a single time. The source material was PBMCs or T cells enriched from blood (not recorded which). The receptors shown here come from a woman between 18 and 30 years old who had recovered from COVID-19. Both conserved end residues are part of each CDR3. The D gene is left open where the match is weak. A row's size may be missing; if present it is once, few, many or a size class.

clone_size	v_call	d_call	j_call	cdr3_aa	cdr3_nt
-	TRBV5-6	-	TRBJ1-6	CASSLVAVDSPLHF	TGTGCCAGCAGCTTGGTTGCAGTGGATTCACCCCTCCACTTT
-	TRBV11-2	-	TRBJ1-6	CASSTRTGNSPLHF	TGTGCCAGCAGCACCCGGACGGGGAATTCACCCCTCCACTTT
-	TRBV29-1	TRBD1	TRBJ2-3	CSIYGQGVTDTQYF	TGCAGCATCTACGGTCAGGGGGTCACAGATACGCAGTATTTT
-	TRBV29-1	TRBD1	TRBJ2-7	CSVGDRFFDEQYF	TGCAGCGTGGGGGACAGGTTTTTCGACGAGCAGTACTTC
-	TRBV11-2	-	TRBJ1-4	CASSLGQGSTVKLFF	TGTGCCAGCAGCTTAGGGCAGGGTAGCACGGTAAAACTGTTTTTT
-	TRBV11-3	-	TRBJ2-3	CASSLDFNQAGADTQYF	TGTGCCAGCAGCTTAGATTTTAACCAGGCAGGGGCAGATACGCAGTATTTT
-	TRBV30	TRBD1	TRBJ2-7	CAWSRGQGITYEQYF	TGTGCCTGGAGTAGGGGGCAGGGGATTACCTACGAGCAGTACTTC
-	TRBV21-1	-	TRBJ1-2	CASSKPPVGGSYGYTF	TGTGCCAGCAGCAAACCCCCCGTCGGGGGGAGCTATGGCTACACCTTC
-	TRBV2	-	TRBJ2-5	CASSQGGGETQYF	TGTGCCAGCAGCCAGGGGGGTGGGGAGACCCAGTACTTC
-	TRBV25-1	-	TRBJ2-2	CASSEYYRAGGSGELFF	TGTGCCAGCAGTGAATACTATAGGGCAGGGGGGTCCGGGGAGCTGTTTTTT
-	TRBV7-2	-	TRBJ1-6	CASSFGGSSYNSPLHF	TGTGCCAGCAGCTTCGGGGGGAGCTCCTATAATTCACCCCTCCACTTT
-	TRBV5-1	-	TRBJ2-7	CASSPDGMELSEQYF	TGCGCCAGCTCCCCGGACGGGATGGAGTTGAGCGAGCAGTACTTC
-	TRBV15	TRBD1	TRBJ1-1	CATSRDLGQGLTEAFF	TGTGCCACCAGCAGAGATCTAGGACAGGGATTAACTGAAGCTTTCTTT
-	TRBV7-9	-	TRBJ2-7	CAGSEGSYEQYF	TGTGCCGGTAGCGAGGGATCCTACGAGCAGTACTTC
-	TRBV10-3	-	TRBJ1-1	CAIIGHPTHTEAFF	TGTGCCATCATAGGACACCCTACTCACACTGAAGCTTTCTTT
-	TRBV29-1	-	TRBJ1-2	CSVGGGGHGYTF	TGCAGCGTGGGGGGAGGGGGACATGGCTACACCTTC
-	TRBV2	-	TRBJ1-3	CASSDITGKVLSRGNTIYF	TGTGCCAGCAGTGACATAACAGGGAAGGTTCTATCAAGAGGAAACACCATATATTTT
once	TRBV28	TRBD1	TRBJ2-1	CASSLRGTGANEQFF	TGTGCCAGCAGTTTGAGGGGGACAGGGGCTAATGAGCAGTTCTTC
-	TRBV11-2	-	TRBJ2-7	CASSAPYGWGDEQYF	TGTGCCAGCAGCGCCCCTTACGGTTGGGGAGACGAGCAGTACTTC
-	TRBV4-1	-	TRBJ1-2	CASSQAQTGNYGYTF	TGCGCCAGCAGCCAAGCTCAAACAGGGAACTATGGCTACACCTTC
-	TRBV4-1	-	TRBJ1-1	CASSQVRGTEAFF	TGCGCCAGCAGCCAAGTTCGAGGAACTGAAGCTTTCTTT
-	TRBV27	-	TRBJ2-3	CASSFLGVMRSTDTQYF	TGTGCCAGCAGTTTCTTGGGAGTGATGCGTAGCACAGATACGCAGTATTTT
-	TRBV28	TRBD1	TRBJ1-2	CASNHQGTGDHGYTF	TGTGCCAGCAATCACCAAGGGACAGGAGATCATGGCTACACCTTC
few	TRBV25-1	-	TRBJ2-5	CASSEIGEYETQYF	TGTGCCAGCAGTGAAATCGGGGAATACGAGACCCAGTACTTC
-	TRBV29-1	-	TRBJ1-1	CSVLRIGWALNTEAFF	TGCAGCGTTTTACGTATTGGGTGGGCCTTGAACACTGAAGCTTTCTTT
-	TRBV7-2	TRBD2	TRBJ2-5	CASNHWASSGGVETQYF	TGTGCCAGCAATCACTGGGCGTCTAGCGGGGGGGTAGAGACCCAGTACTTC
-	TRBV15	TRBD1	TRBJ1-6	CATSSPGQGARNSPLHF	TGTGCCACCAGCAGCCCGGGACAGGGGGCGAGAAATTCACCCCTCCACTTT
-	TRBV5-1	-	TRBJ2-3	CASSLLAASTDTQYF	TGCGCCAGCAGCTTACTAGCAGCAAGCACAGATACGCAGTATTTT
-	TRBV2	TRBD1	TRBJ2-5	CASSLDRGHGETQYF	TGTGCCAGCAGCCTCGACAGGGGGCACGGTGAGACCCAGTACTTC
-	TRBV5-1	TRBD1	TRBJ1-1	CASSQGDTLFTEAFF	TGCGCCAGCAGCCAGGGGGACACTCTCTTCACTGAAGCTTTCTTT
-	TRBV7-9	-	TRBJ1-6	CASSIRTDNSPLHF	TGTGCCAGCAGCATACGGACAGATAATTCACCCCTCCACTTT
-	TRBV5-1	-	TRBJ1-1	CASRPPGNTEAFF	TGCGCCAGCAGACCGCCAGGGAACACTGAAGCTTTCTTT
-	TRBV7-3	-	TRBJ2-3	CASSSPGQSTDTQYF	TGTGCCAGCAGCTCACCGGGACAAAGCACAGATACGCAGTATTTT
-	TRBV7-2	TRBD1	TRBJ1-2	CASSFQGASYGYTF	TGTGCCAGCAGCTTCCAGGGGGCGAGCTATGGCTACACCTTC
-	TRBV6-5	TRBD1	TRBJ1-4	CASRRTGDNEKLFF	TGTGCCAGCAGACGGACAGGGGATAATGAAAAACTGTTTTTT
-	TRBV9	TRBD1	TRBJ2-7	CASSVDPGQGSVQYF	TGTGCCAGCAGCGTAGACCCGGGACAGGGTTCTGTGCAGTACTTC
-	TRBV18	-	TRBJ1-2	CASSPPMTANYGYTF	TGTGCCAGCTCACCACCGATGACAGCTAACTATGGCTACACCTTC
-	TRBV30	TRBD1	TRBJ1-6	CAWSRGQGHSPLHF	TGTGCCTGGAGTCGGGGACAGGGCCATTCACCCCTCCACTTT
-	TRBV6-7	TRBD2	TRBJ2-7	CATGGLPSYEQYF	TGTGCCACCGGGGGACTACCTTCCTACGAGCAGTACTTC
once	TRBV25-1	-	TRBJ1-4	CASSPNREKLFF	TGTGCCAGCTCCCCTAACCGGGAAAAACTGTTTTTT
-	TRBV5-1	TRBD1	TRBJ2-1	CASSSFGTLDQGAYNEQFF	TGCGCCAGCAGCTCATTTGGGACACTTGATCAGGGGGCTTACAATGAGCAGTTCTTC
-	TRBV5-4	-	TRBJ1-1	CASSLDGGDEAFF	TGTGCCAGCAGCTTGGACGGAGGGGATGAAGCTTTCTTT
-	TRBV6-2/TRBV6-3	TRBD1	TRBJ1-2	CASSYADRAAGYTF	TGTGCCAGCAGTTACGCGGACAGGGCGGCTGGCTACACCTTC
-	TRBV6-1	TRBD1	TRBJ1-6	CASSGRGTGGGNSPLHF	TGTGCCAGCAGTGGGAGGGGGACAGGGGGTGGTAATTCACCCCTCCACTTT
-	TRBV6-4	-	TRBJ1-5	CASSERERNQPQHF	TGTGCCAGCAGTGAAAGGGAGCGGAATCAGCCCCAGCATTTT
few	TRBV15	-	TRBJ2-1	CATSRELMRANYNEQFF	TGTGCCACCAGCAGAGAGCTCATGAGGGCTAACTACAATGAGCAGTTCTTC
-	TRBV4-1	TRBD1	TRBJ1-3	CASSQGQGSGNTIYF	TGCGCCAGCAGCCAAGGACAGGGGTCCGGAAACACCATATATTTT
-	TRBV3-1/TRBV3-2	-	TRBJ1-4	CASSHRRGAKESEKLFF	TGTGCCAGCAGCCACCGTAGAGGAGCGAAGGAGAGCGAAAAACTGTTTTTT
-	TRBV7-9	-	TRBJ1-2	CASSLAEGWGGYTF	TGTGCCAGCAGCCTAGCGGAGGGGTGGGGTGGCTACACCTTC
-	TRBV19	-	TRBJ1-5	CASSSGPNQPQHF	TGTGCCAGTAGTTCAGGGCCAAATCAGCCCCAGCATTTT
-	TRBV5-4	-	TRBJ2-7	CASSLGGGPAYEQYF	TGTGCCAGCAGCTTGGGAGGGGGACCGGCCTACGAGCAGTACTTC
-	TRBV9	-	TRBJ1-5	CASSVGPLADQPQHF	TGTGCCAGCAGCGTAGGCCCTCTGGCGGATCAGCCCCAGCATTTT
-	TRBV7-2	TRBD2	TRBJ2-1	CASSLVGTSPTYNEQFF	TGTGCCAGCAGCTTAGTGGGGACTAGCCCTACCTACAATGAGCAGTTCTTC